The present T cell receptor beta chain was sequenced within a study of PD-1 blockade in classical Hodgkin lymphoma. Described time point: cycle 4 day 1 (C4D1), after about 6 weeks of nivolumab. All patients experienced relapse after autologous stem cell transplantation, and brentuximab vedotin exposure was variable. The J segment lost 4 bases and the V segment lost 5 bases, leaving 8 bases of the junction unmatched. CDR1 SGHTA and CDR2 FQGNSA come from the germline V gene. This CDR3 is built from 14 residues. This clone came up a few times. What it binds is not known. The study, taken as a whole, reports: It was among complete responders that baseline diversity resembled that of newly diagnosed patients.

Produced via immunoSEQ multiplex PCR; TCRdb's table is partial and in-frame only. The table records 20,000 to 25,000 clones, over 60% of them present only once. The sequence was collected from a human donor with classical Hodgkin lymphoma. Source: peripheral blood mononuclear cells (PBMCs), taken before the fourth cycle of nivolumab. The chain employs TRBV7-2 and TRBJ2-7; TRBD1 matches at 7 bases. This chain's CDR3 is CASSPQGQSYEQYF. CDR3 bases: TGTGCCAGCAGCCCACAGGGACAGTCGTACGAGCAGTACTTC.